This T cell receptor beta chain was identified in a study of response to subunit inactivated influenza vaccine. General study points: That few new T cells are recruited by each seasonal influenza vaccination was the authors' suggestion.

Remarks on this clonotype: What it binds is unknown.

With V trimmed by 6 bases and J by 4 bases, 8 bases remained unmatched. The CDR3 has 15 residues. Germline values: CDR1 SGHVS, CDR2 FNYEAQ. MiXCR was run by TCRdb on the RT-PCR reads, yielding one entry per CDR3 protein. The repertoire consists of just over 300,000 distinct CDR3 sequences, with 20% to 25% occurring once and the leading ten covering roughly a tenth. The chain combines TRBV7-6 with TRBJ2-3, with TRBD2 identical over 9 bases. The sequence was collected from a man between 50 and 75 years old who received an inactivated influenza vaccine. This sample comprised PBMCs from blood, obtained 21 months after vaccination. The CDR3 sequence: CASSWREGRADTQYF. Written as DNA, the CDR3 is TGTGCCAGCAGTTGGCGGGAGGGCCGTGCAGATACGCAGTATTTT.